Below are 3 T cell receptor beta chains sequenced from a single sample in a study of cytomegalovirus exposure and HLA in healthy donors. Vbeta (60) and Jbeta (13) primers were used in the PCR. Repertoires were generated with immunoSEQ multiplex PCR, while TCRdb's copy carries only in-frame clones and drops some. The sample consists of some 130,000 clones, around 82% of them appearing once. Input material: PBMCs. Receptor source: a man aged 45-65 years in good health and CMV-seronegative.

The rearrangement uses TRBV9 and TRBJ2-1; 14 bases fit TRBD2. The CDR3 has 16 residues. J was trimmed by 8 bases and V by 3 bases; bases with no gene match: 7. Germline CDR1 reads SGDLS; CDR2 reads YYNGEE. In DNA, the CDR3 is TGTGCCAGCAGCGCTGACGGGACTAGCGGGAGACATGAGCAGTTCTTC. Amino acids: CASSADGTSGRHEQFF.

The V call is TRBV11-3, the J call TRBJ2-2; TRBD2 matches 8 bases. The CDR3 has 18 amino acids. The ends lost 4 bases at V and 5 bases at J; junction bases unmatched: 15. The germline V gene encodes CDR1 SGHNT and CDR2 YENEEA. The CDR3 loop is CASSSTNLLAGGTGELFF. In DNA, the CDR3 is TGTGCCAGCAGCTCCACGAACCTCCTAGCGGGCGGGACCGGGGAGCTGTTTTTT.

This clone occurred a few times. The V call is TRBV7-3, the J call TRBJ1-1; 7 nucleotides match TRBD1. Per the germline V gene, CDR1 is SGHTA and CDR2 is FQGTGA. CDR3 length: 16 amino acids. With 3 bases clipped from V and 5 bases from J, the junction kept 12 bases outside the gene matches. The CDR3 here is CASSLVGGGAGTEAFF. CDR3 coding DNA: TGTGCCAGCAGCTTGGTCGGAGGGGGCGCGGGGACTGAAGCTTTCTTT.